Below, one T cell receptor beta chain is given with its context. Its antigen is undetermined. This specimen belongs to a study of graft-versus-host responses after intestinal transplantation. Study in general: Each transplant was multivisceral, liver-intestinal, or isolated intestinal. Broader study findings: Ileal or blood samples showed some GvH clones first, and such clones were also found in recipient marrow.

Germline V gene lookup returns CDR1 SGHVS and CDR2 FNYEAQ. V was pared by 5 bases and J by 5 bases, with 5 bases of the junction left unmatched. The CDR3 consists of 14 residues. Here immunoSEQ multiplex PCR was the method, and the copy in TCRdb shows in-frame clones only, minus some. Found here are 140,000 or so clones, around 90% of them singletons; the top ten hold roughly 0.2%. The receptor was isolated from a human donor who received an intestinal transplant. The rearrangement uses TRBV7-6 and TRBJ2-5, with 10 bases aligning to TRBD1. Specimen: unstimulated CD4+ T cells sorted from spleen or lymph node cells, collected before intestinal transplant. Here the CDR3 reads CASSPGTGVETQYF. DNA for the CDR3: TGTGCCAGCAGCCCCGGGACAGGGGTGGAGACCCAGTACTTC.